The 20 T cell receptor beta chains presented below share a single source sample, sequenced in a study of shared clonotypes between healthy human individuals. TCRdb keeps only in-frame clones here, not all; method: immunoSEQ multiplex PCR. Of fewer than 1.6 million clones listed, roughly 98.5% were seen once; the top ten hold approximately 0.4%. The sample comprised naive CD4+ T cells sorted from blood. The subset is: CD45RA+ positively selected. Every receptor here comes from a man younger than 45 in good health.

The chain carries TRBV14 and TRBJ2-7, with D possibly TRBD1 on 7 matching bases. Germline CDR1 SGHDN, CDR2 FVKESK. V lost 1 base and J 4 bases, leaving 23 bases between the germline ends. The CDR3 loop spans 18 amino acids. DNA of the CDR3: TGTGCCAGCAGCCAAGCCCTCGTTCGGAGGGGGCCCGGTTACGAGCAGTACTTC. It yields the protein CASSQALVRRGPGYEQYF.

As regards this clone: This same CDR3 is encoded by further DNA sequences in the sample. This chain joins TRBV28 and TRBJ2-3, with D possibly being TRBD1 or TRBD2 (5 bases each). This CDR3 is 15 amino acids long. CDR1 and CDR2 (germline): MDHEN, SYDVKM. Trimming left V 4 bases short and J 6 bases short, with 17 bases between. CDR3 sequence (DNA): TGTGCCAGCAGTTCCCCACCGGGGCCTACGGATACGCAGTATTTT. Amino acid sequence: CASSSPPGPTDTQYF.

The chain carries TRBV9 and TRBJ2-7; 7 nucleotides match TRBD1. CDR1 and CDR2 (germline): SGDLS, YYNGEE. Trimming took 3 bases from V and 4 from J; bases not matched to a gene: 13. This CDR3 contains 16 residues. CDR3 coding DNA: TGTGCCAGCAGCGCAGCCTCAGGGGGTTTTTGGTACGAGCAGTACTTC. It specifies CASSAASGGFWYEQYF.

V usage is TRBV25-1 and J usage is TRBJ2-5, with D perhaps being TRBD1 or TRBD2 (5 bases each). This CDR3 is 15 amino acids long. In germline, CDR1 is MGHDK, CDR2 SYGVNS. The V end lost 3 bases, the J end lost 7 bases, and 18 bases lay between the germline ends. As DNA, the CDR3 is TGTGCCAGCAGTGACTTGGGGGAGTTCGACGGGACCCAGTACTTC. This sequence encodes CASSDLGEFDGTQYF.

This chain uses TRBV5-1 with TRBJ2-7, with a tentative D call TRBD2 (6 bases). Germline V gene sequence: CDR1 SGHRS, CDR2 YFSETQ. The CDR3 sequence is 13 residues long. V was trimmed by 1 base and J by 5 bases, leaving 10 bases between them. CDR3 nucleotide sequence: TGCGCCAGCAGCTTGACTAGCCAAGACGAGCAGTACTTC. It specifies CASSLTSQDEQYF.

The V call is TRBV4-1, the J call TRBJ2-2, with a possible D match to TRBD1 (6 bases). The germline gives CDR1 MGHRA, CDR2 YSYEKL. CDR3 size: 14 residues. The V end lost 0 bases, the J end lost 6 bases, and 8 bases lay between the germline ends. In DNA form, the CDR3 reads TGCGCCAGCAGCCAAGAGTCAGGGGCCGGGGAGCTGTTTTTT. This sequence encodes CASSQESGAGELFF.

This chain connects TRBV27 to TRBJ2-3; D remains ambiguous. The V end was cut by 5 bases, the J end by 4 bases, with 10 bases between. In germline, CDR1 is MNHEY, CDR2 SMNVEV (reference sequence). The CDR3 covers 13 residues. The CDR3 reads CASSHGGADTQYF. The CDR3, as DNA: TGTGCCAGCAGTCACGGTGGCGCAGATACGCAGTATTTT.

This clone was detected once. V is TRBV5-1 and J is TRBJ1-1, with 7 bases lining up with TRBD1. V was clipped by 3 bases and J by 1 base; unmatched bases: 6. The germline V gene encodes CDR1 SGHRS and CDR2 YFSETQ. CDR3 size: 15 residues. This chain's CDR3 is CASSYSTGRNTEAFF. In DNA, the CDR3 is TGCGCCAGCAGCTACTCGACAGGGAGGAACACTGAAGCTTTCTTT.

CDR3 sequence: CASSKAPGNTIYF. The CDR3, as DNA: TGCGCCAGCAGCAAGGCCCCTGGAAACACCATATATTTT. The V call is TRBV5-1, the J call TRBJ1-3; D unclear. V was shortened by 4 bases and J by 2 bases, with 7 bases between the two germline ends. The germline CDR1 and CDR2 sequences are SGHRS and YFSETQ. The CDR3 has 13 amino acids.

This rearrangement joins TRBV20-1 to TRBJ2-7, with D uncertain. Germline values: CDR1 DFQATT, CDR2 SNEGSKA (reference sequence). This CDR3 region has 11 residues. V lost 1 base, J lost 5 bases, and 6 bases lay in between. This CDR3 is CSARARHEQYF. CDR3 sequence (DNA): TGCAGTGCTAGAGCGCGCCACGAGCAGTACTTC.

The chain carries TRBV29-1 and TRBJ1-2; no clear D. This CDR3 has 11 residues. Trimming stripped 4 bases from V and 4 bases from J, with 7 bases between. Germline loops: CDR1 SQVTM, CDR2 ANQGSEA. The chain's CDR3 is CSVVAVYGYTF. Here the CDR3 DNA reads TGCAGCGTTGTGGCAGTCTATGGCTACACCTTC.

This clone was counted a single time. The V and J genes are TRBV28 and TRBJ1-5, with TRBD1 matching over 7 bases. This CDR3 is built from 15 residues. CDR1 is MDHEN, CDR2 SYDVKM, per germline. Germline trimming cut 5 bases from V and 6 bases from J; bases unmatched to any gene: 10. The CDR3 DNA reads TGTGCCAGCAGTCAACTTGACAGGGAGCGTCAGCCCCAGCATTTT. It translates to CASSQLDRERQPQHF.

This rearrangement joins TRBV29-1 to TRBJ2-5; weak D call: TRBD1 (6 bases). The CDR3 sequence is 17 residues long. The germline V and J ends were trimmed by 4 bases and 4 bases, with 25 bases remaining between them. The V gene's germline CDR1 is SQVTM and CDR2 ANQGSEA. DNA of the CDR3: TGCAGCGTTGGGGGGCTAGAAGAGGGTCTCCGAAGAGAGACCCAGTACTTC. Amino acid sequence: CSVGGLEEGLRRETQYF.

The chain has TRBV28 and TRBJ1-2; D ambiguous. Germline CDR1 and CDR2: MDHEN and SYDVKM. Trimming left V 3 bases short and J 5 bases short, with 7 bases between. This CDR3 region has 12 residues. CDR3 protein: CASSFVGYGYTF. The CDR3 nucleotides read TGTGCCAGCAGTTTTGTGGGGTATGGCTACACCTTC.

Only one count was recorded for this clone. This sequence joins TRBV7-8 and TRBJ1-3; TRBD1 is a possible D gene (5 bases). In germline, CDR1 is SGHVS, CDR2 FQNEAQ. Trimming took off 1 base at V and 6 bases at J, with 16 bases between the two ends. The CDR3 runs 16 residues. CDR3 nucleotide sequence: TGTGCCAGCAGCTTAGTCGCGGGGCGTGGGTCAAACACCATATATTTT. This gives the protein CASSLVAGRGSNTIYF. The full variable domain, completed using reference TRBV7-8 and TRBJ1-3, is GAGVSQSPRYKVAKRGQDVALRCDPISGHVSLFWYQQALGQGPEFLTYFQNEAQLDKSGLPSDRFFAERPEGSVSTLKIQRTQQEDSAVYLCASSLVAGRGSNTIYFGEGSWLTVV.

The chain carries TRBV28 and TRBJ2-1, with 9 bases lining up with TRBD2. There are 17 residues in the CDR3. The germline V gene encodes CDR1 MDHEN and CDR2 SYDVKM. The junction had 14 bases not matched to a gene; V was cut back by 11 bases and J by 0 bases. The CDR3 coding sequence is TGTGCCGGGGGGGGTAGCGGGAGCCCCAGCTCCTACAATGAGCAGTTCTTC. This encodes CAGGGSGSPSSYNEQFF.

The chain uses TRBV29-1 and TRBJ2-1; no clear D gene. V dropped 6 bases and J dropped 13 bases, with 13 bases sitting between them. The CDR3 runs to 10 residues. Germline loops: CDR1 SQVTM, CDR2 ANQGSEA. CDR3 loop: CSVLTKPQFF. In DNA form, the CDR3 reads TGCAGCGTGCTGACGAAGCCTCAGTTCTTC.

This chain joins TRBV11-2 and TRBJ2-2; the D gene is possibly TRBD1 (5 bases). Germline V CDR1 and CDR2: SGHAT, FQNNGV. Trimming stripped 0 bases from V and 7 bases from J, with 15 bases between. CDR3 size: 16 residues. This chain's CDR3 is CASSLDGAGWNGELFF. Written as DNA, the CDR3 is TGTGCCAGCAGCTTAGATGGGGCAGGGTGGAACGGGGAGCTGTTTTTT.

V is TRBV10-3 and J is TRBJ2-7; either TRBD1 or TRBD2 may supply D (5 bases each). Germline V gene lookup returns CDR1 ENHRY and CDR2 SYGVKD. V was trimmed by 0 bases and J by 7 bases, leaving 25 bases between them. CDR3 length equals 18 residues. CDR3 DNA sequence: TGTGCCATCAGTGAGTCCCTGGGGCAAGGACTCCCCAAAGGGGAGCAGTACTTC. It yields the protein CAISESLGQGLPKGEQYF.

The chain has TRBV14 and TRBJ2-6, with no clear D. Trimming cost V 6 bases and J 3 bases, with 21 bases left between them. This CDR3 region has 18 residues. The V gene's germline CDR1 is SGHDN and CDR2 FVKESK. The CDR3: CASRTRLPTLGGANVLTF. In DNA, the CDR3 is TGTGCCAGCAGGACAAGGTTACCAACCCTCGGTGGGGCCAACGTCCTGACTTTC. Complete variable domain (other parts from reference TRBV14 and TRBJ2-6): EAGVTQFPSHSVIEKGQTVTLRCDPISGHDNLYWYRRVMGKEIKFLLHFVKESKQDESGMPNNRFLAERTGGTYSTLKVQPAELEDSGVYFCASRTRLPTLGGANVLTFGAGSRLTVL.